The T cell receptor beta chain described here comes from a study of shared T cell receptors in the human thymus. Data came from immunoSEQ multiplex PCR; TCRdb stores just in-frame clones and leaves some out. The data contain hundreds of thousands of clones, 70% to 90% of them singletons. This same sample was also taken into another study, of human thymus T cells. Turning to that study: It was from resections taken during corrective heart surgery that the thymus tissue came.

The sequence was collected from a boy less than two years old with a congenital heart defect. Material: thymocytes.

The CDR3 reads CASSFSGTHRDTQYF. The CDR3 DNA reads TGTGCCAGCAGTTTTTCCGGGACACACAGGGATACGCAGTATTTT. The chain joins TRBV27 to TRBJ2-3; the D gene is possibly TRBD1 (6 bases). CDR3 length: 15 amino acids. Germline lookup yields CDR1 MNHEY and CDR2 SMNVEV (reference sequence). Trimming took off 3 bases at V and 6 bases at J, with 16 bases between the two ends.